This T cell receptor (beta chain) was retrieved from a study of molecular identifiers for immune sequencing clone quantification. Study findings and constraints: Spiked Jurkat TCR RNA from one cell was reportedly detectable among about 910,000 naive cells.

TCRdb fed the PCR reads into MiXCR, producing one record per CDR3 protein. Among roughly 630,000 distinct CDR3 sequences, less than 30% were seen once, and the ten largest hold about 0.8%. The CDR3 consists of 15 residues. CDR1 MDHEN and CDR2 SYDVKM come from the germline V gene. V was trimmed by 3 bases and J by 0 bases, leaving 12 bases between them. This clonotype was seen many times. No antigen is known for it. The sequence was obtained from a human donor in good health. Some libraries in this study had Jurkat cell RNA spiked in. The source material was naive CD8+ T cells from blood, with Jurkat cell RNA spiked in. Subset here: FACS-sorted CD8+CD4-CCR7+CD45RA+ naive T cells. This chain connects TRBV28 to TRBJ2-7, with D possibly being TRBD1 (6 bases). CDR3 sequence reads: CASSFRGLSSYEQYF. The CDR3 DNA reads as TGTGCCAGCAGTTTCAGGGGCCTCAGCTCCTACGAGCAGTACTTC. Complete variable domain (other parts from reference TRBV28 and TRBJ2-7): DVKVTQSSRYLVKRTGEKVFLECVQDMDHENMFWYRQDPGLGLRLIYFSYDVKMKEKGDIPEGYSVSREKKERFSLILESASTNQTSMYLCASSFRGLSSYEQYFGPGTRLTVT.